This T cell receptor (beta chain) was found in a study of blood T cell repertoires in COVID-19. On the study more broadly: From T cells, B-cell-depleted T cells, or PBMCs came the material, which was cDNA or gDNA.

This clone was counted between two and nine times. The V gene's germline CDR1 is MGHRA and CDR2 YSYEKL. The CDR3 has 15 residues. V was cut by 3 bases and J by 0 bases, with 9 bases left in between. In the study's own analysis: Amplification of reference gene primers was used by the study to estimate nucleated cell counts. The protocol was immunoSEQ multiplex PCR, while the TCRdb copy is restricted to in-frame clones and leaves out a portion. V, J and clone size reflect that table, while D and trimming were determined from the DNA. The sample lists 150,000 or so clones, roughly 90% seen once, with over 15% in the top ten.

The chain employs TRBV4-1 and TRBJ2-4; unclear D gene. The receptor was derived from a man aged 60-69 years with active or convalescent COVID-19. Sequenced: peripheral blood. The CDR3 spells CASSHPGLAKNIQYF. CDR3 DNA sequence: TGCGCCAGCAGCCACCCAGGCCTAGCCAAAAACATTCAGTACTTC.